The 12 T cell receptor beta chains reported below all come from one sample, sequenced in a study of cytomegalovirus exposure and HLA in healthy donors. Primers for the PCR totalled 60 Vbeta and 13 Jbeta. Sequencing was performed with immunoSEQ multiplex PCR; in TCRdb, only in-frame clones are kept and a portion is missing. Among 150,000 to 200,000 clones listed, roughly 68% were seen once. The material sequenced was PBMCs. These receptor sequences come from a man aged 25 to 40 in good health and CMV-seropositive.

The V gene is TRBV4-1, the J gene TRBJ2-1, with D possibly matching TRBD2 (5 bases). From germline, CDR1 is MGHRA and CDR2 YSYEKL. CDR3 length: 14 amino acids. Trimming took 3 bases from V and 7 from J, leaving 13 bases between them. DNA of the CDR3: TGCGCCAGCAGCCACGGCGGAGGAGGTAATGAGCAGTTCTTC. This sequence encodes CASSHGGGGNEQFF.

The CDR3 bases are TGTGCCAGCAGTGACGGGACTAGCGGAAACACCGGGGAGCTGTTTTTT. It translates to CASSDGTSGNTGELFF. J is TRBJ2-2 and V is TRBV6-4; the match to TRBD2 covers 11 bases. The germline V gene has CDR1 MRHNA and CDR2 SNTAGT. J was trimmed by 2 bases and V by 2 bases; bases with no gene match: 1. This CDR3 comprises 16 residues.

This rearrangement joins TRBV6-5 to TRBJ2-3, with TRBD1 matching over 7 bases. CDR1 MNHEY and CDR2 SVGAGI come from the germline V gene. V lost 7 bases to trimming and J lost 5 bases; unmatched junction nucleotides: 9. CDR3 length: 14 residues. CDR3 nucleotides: TGTGCCAGCACACCAAGGGGGCTGGGAGATACGCAGTATTTT. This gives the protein CASTPRGLGDTQYF.

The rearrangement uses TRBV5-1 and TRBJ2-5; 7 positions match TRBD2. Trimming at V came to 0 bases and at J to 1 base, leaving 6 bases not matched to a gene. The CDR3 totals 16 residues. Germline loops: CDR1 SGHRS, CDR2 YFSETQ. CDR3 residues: CASSLALGEGQETQYF. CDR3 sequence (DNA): TGCGCCAGCAGCTTGGCCCTGGGGGAGGGCCAAGAGACCCAGTACTTC.

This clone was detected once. The CDR3 sequence is CASSPGVQETQYF. CDR3 bases: TGTGCCAGCAGCCCGGGAGTCCAAGAGACCCAGTACTTC. The chain carries TRBV7-2 and TRBJ2-5; a weak D match, TRBD2 (6 bases). The CDR3 length is 13 residues. The V gene's germline CDR1 is SGHTA and CDR2 FQGNSA. Trimming took off 5 bases at V and 1 base at J, with 8 bases between the two ends. Combining the CDR3 with reference TRBV7-2 and TRBJ2-5 gives the whole variable domain GAGVSQSPSNKVTEKGKDVELRCDPISGHTALYWYRQSLGQGLEFLIYFQGNSAPDKSGLPSDRFSAERTGGSVSTLTIQRTQQEDSAVYLCASSPGVQETQYFGPGTRLLVL.

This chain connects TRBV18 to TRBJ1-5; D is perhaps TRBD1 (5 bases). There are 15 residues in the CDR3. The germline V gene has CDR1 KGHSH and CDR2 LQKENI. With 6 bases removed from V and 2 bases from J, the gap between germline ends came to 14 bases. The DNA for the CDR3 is TGTGCCAGCTCCCCTGCGTGGGGCGGCAATCAGCCCCAGCATTTT. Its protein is CASSPAWGGNQPQHF.

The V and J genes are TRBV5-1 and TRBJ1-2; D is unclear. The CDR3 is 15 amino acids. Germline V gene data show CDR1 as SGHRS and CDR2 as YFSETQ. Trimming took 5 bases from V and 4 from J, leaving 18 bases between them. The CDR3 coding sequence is TGCGCCAGCAGGTTGTCCGAAGATAGTTCCTATGGCTACACCTTC. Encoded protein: CASRLSEDSSYGYTF.

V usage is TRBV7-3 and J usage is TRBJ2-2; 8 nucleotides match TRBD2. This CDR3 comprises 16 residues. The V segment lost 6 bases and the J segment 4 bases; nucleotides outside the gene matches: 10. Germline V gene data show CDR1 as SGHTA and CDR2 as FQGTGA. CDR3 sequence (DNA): TGTGCCAGCAGTTCAGGGGCGGGAGGACCCACCGGGGAGCTGTTTTTT. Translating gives CASSSGAGGPTGELFF.

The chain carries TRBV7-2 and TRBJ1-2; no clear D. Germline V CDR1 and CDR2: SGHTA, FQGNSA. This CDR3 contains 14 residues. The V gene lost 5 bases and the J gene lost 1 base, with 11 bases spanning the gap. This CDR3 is CASSPSELNYGYTF. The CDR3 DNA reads TGTGCCAGCAGCCCCTCCGAACTTAACTATGGCTACACCTTC.

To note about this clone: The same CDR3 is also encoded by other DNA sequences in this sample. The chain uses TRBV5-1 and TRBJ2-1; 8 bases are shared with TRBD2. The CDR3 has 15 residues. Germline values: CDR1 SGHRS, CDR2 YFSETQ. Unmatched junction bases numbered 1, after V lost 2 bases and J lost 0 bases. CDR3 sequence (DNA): TGCGCCAGCAGCTTTCTAGCGGGCTCCTACAATGAGCAGTTCTTC. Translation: CASSFLAGSYNEQFF.

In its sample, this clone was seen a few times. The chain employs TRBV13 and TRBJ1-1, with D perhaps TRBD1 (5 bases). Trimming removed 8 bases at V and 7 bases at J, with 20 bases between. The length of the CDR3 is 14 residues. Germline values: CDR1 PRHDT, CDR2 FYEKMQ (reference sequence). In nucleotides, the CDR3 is TGTGCCAGCGGGGATCTGGACACACCACATGAAGCTTTCTTT. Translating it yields CASGDLDTPHEAFF.

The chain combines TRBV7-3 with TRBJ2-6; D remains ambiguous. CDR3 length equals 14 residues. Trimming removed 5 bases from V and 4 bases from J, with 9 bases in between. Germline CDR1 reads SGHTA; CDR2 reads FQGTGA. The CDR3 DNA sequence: TGTGCCAGCAGCGGTGAGCCCGGGGCCAACGTCCTGACTTTC. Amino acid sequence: CASSGEPGANVLTF.